The 25 T cell receptor beta chains reported below all come from one sample, sequenced in a study of OX40 agonist ivuxolimab in advanced cancers. Sequenced by immunoSEQ multiplex PCR; TCRdb stores in-frame clones only, minus some. The sample includes about 99,000 clones, more than 85% of them seen just once. The material was CD4+ or CD8+ T cells sorted from blood, obtained in a trial of the OX40 agonist ivuxolimab. These receptors were obtained from an adult with an advanced solid tumor such as melanoma, head and neck, liver or kidney cancer.

This rearrangement joins TRBV7-2 to TRBJ2-2, with D maybe TRBD2 (5 bases). V lost 2 bases to trimming and J lost 13 bases, with 20 bases between them. CDR1 is SGHTA, CDR2 FQGNSA, per germline. The CDR3 is 15 residues long. The CDR3, as DNA: TGTGCCAGCAGCTTAAGTTGGCGGGTCTCGGACGGGCTGTTTTTT. Translation gives CASSLSWRVSDGLFF.

The chain employs TRBV5-1 and TRBJ2-7, with D possibly being TRBD2 (5 bases). From germline, CDR1 is SGHRS and CDR2 YFSETQ. V lost 3 bases to trimming and J lost 2 bases, with 15 bases between them. This CDR3 spans 15 amino acids. For the CDR3, the DNA is TGCGCCAGCAGCTCGGACTCCCAGATGGCCTACGAGCAGTACTTC. Its translation is CASSSDSQMAYEQYF.

This chain links TRBV5-1 with TRBJ1-6; D remains ambiguous. There are 14 residues in the CDR3. Trimming pared 0 bases from V and 9 bases from J, leaving 10 bases between. Germline values: CDR1 SGHRS, CDR2 YFSETQ. CDR3 nucleotide sequence: TGCGCCAGCAGCTTGGACAGCCAAACTTCACCCCTCCACTTT. This encodes CASSLDSQTSPLHF.

This clone was detected only a few times. The chain has TRBV11-2 and TRBJ2-2; 12 bases map to TRBD2. Trimming at V came to 2 bases and at J to 7 bases, leaving 5 bases not matched to a gene. CDR1 SGHAT and CDR2 FQNNGV come from the germline V gene. This CDR3 comprises 16 residues. The DNA for the CDR3 is TGTGCCAGCAGCTTATCTCGGACTAGCGGGAACGGGGAGCTGTTTTTT. As protein: CASSLSRTSGNGELFF.

This clone was seen once. The rearrangement uses TRBV9 and TRBJ2-1; no clear D gene. V was pared by 4 bases and J by 5 bases, with 13 bases between. CDR3 length: 14 residues. Germline assignment: CDR1 SGDLS and CDR2 YYNGEE. The CDR3 DNA follows: TGTGCCAGCAGCCCCCAGTTTTCTAACAATGAGCAGTTCTTC. Translated, it gives CASSPQFSNNEQFF.

The CDR3 region has the DNA TGTGCCAGCAGCTTGAATCAATACGAGCAGTACTTC. Translated, it gives CASSLNQYEQYF. This chain links TRBV7-2 with TRBJ2-7; no definite D call. This CDR3 comprises 12 residues. CDR1 and CDR2 from the germline V gene are SGHTA and FQGNSA. Trimming stripped 3 bases from V and 4 bases from J, with 7 bases between. Together with reference TRBV7-2 and TRBJ2-7, the CDR3 gives the full variable domain: GAGVSQSPSNKVTEKGKDVELRCDPISGHTALYWYRQSLGQGLEFLIYFQGNSAPDKSGLPSDRFSAERTGGSVSTLTIQRTQQEDSAVYLCASSLNQYEQYFGPGTRLTVT.

The V call is TRBV19, the J call TRBJ2-1, with D tentatively TRBD2 (6 bases). This CDR3 spans 12 amino acids. V dropped 4 bases and J dropped 10 bases, with 11 bases sitting between them. Germline CDR1 LNHDA, CDR2 SQIVND (reference sequence). In nucleotides, the CDR3 is TGTGCCAGTAGTACTCGGACTAAAGAGCAGTTCTTC. Encoded protein: CASSTRTKEQFF.

V usage is TRBV19 and J usage is TRBJ2-6; TRBD1 is a possible D gene (5 bases). The CDR3 contains 18 residues. V was pared by 0 bases and J by 0 bases, with 12 bases between. Germline V lookup: CDR1 LNHDA, CDR2 SQIVND (reference sequence). This chain's CDR3 is CASSIDVAQGSGANVLTF. The CDR3 region has the DNA TGTGCCAGTAGTATAGATGTTGCCCAGGGCTCTGGGGCCAACGTCCTGACTTTC. Using reference TRBV19 and TRBJ2-6 for the parts outside the CDR3, the full variable domain is DGGITQSPKYLFRKEGQNVTLSCEQNLNHDAMYWYRQDPGQGLRLIYYSQIVNDFQKGDIAEGYSVSREKKESFPLTVTSAQKNPTAFYLCASSIDVAQGSGANVLTFGAGSRLTVL.

The rearrangement joins TRBV27 to TRBJ1-1; TRBD1 aligns across 10 bases. The CDR3 has 14 residues. Germline V gives CDR1 MNHEY, CDR2 SMNVEV (reference sequence). V was pared by 5 bases and J by 5 bases, with 5 bases of the junction left unmatched. This CDR3 reads CASSHGTGVTEAFF. The CDR3 coding sequence is TGTGCCAGCAGTCACGGGACAGGGGTTACTGAAGCTTTCTTT.

The rearrangement joins TRBV18 to TRBJ2-5; D is unclear. There are 13 residues in the CDR3. V shed 3 bases and J shed 0 bases, with 5 bases lying between them. Germline V gives CDR1 KGHSH, CDR2 LQKENI. The CDR3 coding sequence is TGTGCCAGCTCACCTTCAGACCAAGAGACCCAGTACTTC. Its translation is CASSPSDQETQYF.

This clone was counted a single time. This chain joins TRBV2 and TRBJ2-7; tentatively, D is TRBD2 (7 bases). Germline CDR1 is SNHLY and CDR2 is FYNNEI. The CDR3 has 15 residues. V was pared by 2 bases and J by 4 bases, with 15 bases between. In DNA, the CDR3 is TGTGCCAGCAGTGAAAGGGGGGGCAGGGAGTACGAGCAGTACTTC. Protein product: CASSERGGREYEQYF.

V and J are TRBV15 and TRBJ2-1, with D possibly called TRBD1 or TRBD2 (5 bases each). Germline values: CDR1 LNHNV, CDR2 YYDKDF (reference sequence). This CDR3 is 13 amino acids long. The V end lost 0 bases, the J end lost 14 bases, and 14 bases lay between the germline ends. Here the CDR3 DNA reads TGTGCCACCAGCAGAGATTGGGACCTCCCAAAGTTCTTC. As protein: CATSRDWDLPKFF.

The sample holds one count of this clone. The chain joins TRBV6-1 to TRBJ1-6, with D hard to call. V lost 1 base and J 1 base, leaving 5 bases between the germline ends. The germline gives CDR1 MNHNS, CDR2 SASEGT. This CDR3 comprises 15 residues. In DNA, the CDR3 is TGTGCCAGCAGTGAAGTGGGGTCCTATAATTCACCCCTCCACTTT. Its translation is CASSEVGSYNSPLHF.

The J gene is TRBJ2-3, the V gene TRBV6-5, with 7 nucleotides matching TRBD2. The length of the CDR3 is 15 residues. With V trimmed by 2 bases and J by 0 bases, 2 bases remained unmatched. In germline, CDR1 is MNHEY, CDR2 SVGAGI. In DNA form, the CDR3 reads TGTGCCAGCAGTTACCGTAGCGGGAGCACAGATACGCAGTATTTT. Its translation is CASSYRSGSTDTQYF.

The chain is built from TRBV18 and TRBJ2-2, with D unclear. There are 13 residues in the CDR3. Germline V lookup: CDR1 KGHSH, CDR2 LQKENI. The V end lost 1 base, the J end lost 6 bases, and 6 bases lay between the germline ends. CDR3 loop: CASSPRSAGELFF. DNA of the CDR3: TGTGCCAGCTCACCACGCTCGGCCGGGGAGCTGTTTTTT.

The chain links TRBV6-5 to TRBJ1-1; D is uncertain. Germline CDR1 MNHEY, CDR2 SVGAGI. The CDR3 length is 15 residues. V dropped 2 bases and J dropped 0 bases, with 10 bases sitting between them. The CDR3 here is CASSYDKGMNTEAFF. The DNA of the CDR3 is TGTGCCAGCAGTTACGACAAAGGAATGAACACTGAAGCTTTCTTT.

The CDR3 loop reads CASSLGGETGELFF. The CDR3 DNA reads as TGTGCCAGCAGCTTGGGGGGCGAAACCGGGGAGCTGTTTTTT. The chain links TRBV11-3 to TRBJ2-2; tentatively, D is TRBD1 or TRBD2 (6 bases each). V was cut by 3 bases and J by 5 bases, with 10 bases left in between. Germline CDR1 is SGHNT and CDR2 is YENEEA. This CDR3 region has 14 residues.

The J gene is TRBJ1-1, the V gene TRBV19; D is perhaps TRBD1 (5 bases). CDR1 LNHDA and CDR2 SQIVND come from the germline V gene (reference sequence). This CDR3 region has 14 residues. The V end was cut by 3 bases, the J end by 4 bases, with 12 bases between. Written as DNA, the CDR3 is TGTGCCAGTAGTATTCGGGGGGGAATCACTGAAGCTTTCTTT. Translating it yields CASSIRGGITEAFF. Looking up the rest from reference TRBV19 and TRBJ1-1 gives the full variable domain: DGGITQSPKYLFRKEGQNVTLSCEQNLNHDAMYWYRQDPGQGLRLIYYSQIVNDFQKGDIAEGYSVSREKKESFPLTVTSAQKNPTAFYLCASSIRGGITEAFFGQGTRLTVV.

This clone appeared a few times. The V and J genes are TRBV7-9 and TRBJ1-2; D is unresolved. The CDR3 length is 11 residues. Germline V lookup: CDR1 SEHNR, CDR2 FQNEAQ (reference sequence). CDR3 in amino acids: CAGEGNYGYTF. In nucleotides, the CDR3 is TGTGCTGGGGAGGGTAACTATGGCTACACCTTC.

The chain recombines TRBV6-5 with TRBJ2-1; D not certain. From germline, CDR1 is MNHEY and CDR2 SVGAGI. V lost 6 bases, J lost 4 bases, and 7 bases lay in between. The CDR3 contains 12 residues. CDR3 in amino acids: CASSRLYNEQFF. The CDR3 bases are TGTGCCAGCAGCCGCCTATACAATGAGCAGTTCTTC.

This clone was seen once. The CDR3 DNA reads TGTGCCAGTAGTATGATGGTGGGGTCCCTTATGAACACTGAAGCTTTCTTT. Protein product: CASSMMVGSLMNTEAFF. The chain couples TRBV19 to TRBJ1-1; unclear D gene. V was shortened by 3 bases and J by 0 bases, with 17 bases between the two germline ends. Looked up from germline, CDR1 is LNHDA and CDR2 is SQIVND (reference sequence). CDR3 size: 17 residues. Together with reference TRBV19 and TRBJ1-1, the CDR3 gives the full variable domain: DGGITQSPKYLFRKEGQNVTLSCEQNLNHDAMYWYRQDPGQGLRLIYYSQIVNDFQKGDIAEGYSVSREKKESFPLTVTSAQKNPTAFYLCASSMMVGSLMNTEAFFGQGTRLTVV.

The V call is TRBV7-8, the J call TRBJ2-5, with 8 bases lining up with TRBD2. Trimming took 1 base from V and 1 from J; bases not matched to a gene: 8. CDR1 and CDR2 from the germline V gene are SGHVS and FQNEAQ. This CDR3 comprises 17 residues. CDR3 coding DNA: TGTGCCAGCAGCTTAGGCGGGCGGGGGGTGACCCAAGAGACCCAGTACTTC. Residues: CASSLGGRGVTQETQYF.

The J gene is TRBJ1-5, the V gene TRBV7-2, with D hard to call. The V and J ends lost 5 bases and 1 base respectively, with 15 bases between them. From germline, CDR1 is SGHTA and CDR2 FQGNSA. This CDR3 has 16 amino acids. The CDR3 loop is CASSPQGGPSNQPQHF. For the CDR3, the DNA is TGTGCCAGCAGCCCCCAAGGAGGGCCGAGCAATCAGCCCCAGCATTTT.

The chain joins TRBV7-9 to TRBJ2-2, with D tentatively TRBD2 (5 bases). V was trimmed by 4 bases and J by 8 bases, leaving 11 bases between them. The germline CDR1 and CDR2 sequences are SEHNR and FQNEAQ (reference sequence). The CDR3 has 13 residues. This chain's CDR3 is CASSSAGAGELFF. In DNA, the CDR3 is TGTGCCAGCAGCTCCGCGGGCGCGGGGGAGCTGTTTTTT.

This clone has only a few counts. The chain recombines TRBV5-1 with TRBJ2-5; TRBD2 matches 7 bases. CDR3 length equals 16 residues. The germline gives CDR1 SGHRS, CDR2 YFSETQ. The V segment lost 0 bases and the J segment 2 bases; nucleotides outside the gene matches: 7. In nucleotides, the CDR3 is TGCGCCAGCAGCTTGGAAGCAGCGGGATCGCAAGAGACCCAGTACTTC. This sequence encodes CASSLEAAGSQETQYF.